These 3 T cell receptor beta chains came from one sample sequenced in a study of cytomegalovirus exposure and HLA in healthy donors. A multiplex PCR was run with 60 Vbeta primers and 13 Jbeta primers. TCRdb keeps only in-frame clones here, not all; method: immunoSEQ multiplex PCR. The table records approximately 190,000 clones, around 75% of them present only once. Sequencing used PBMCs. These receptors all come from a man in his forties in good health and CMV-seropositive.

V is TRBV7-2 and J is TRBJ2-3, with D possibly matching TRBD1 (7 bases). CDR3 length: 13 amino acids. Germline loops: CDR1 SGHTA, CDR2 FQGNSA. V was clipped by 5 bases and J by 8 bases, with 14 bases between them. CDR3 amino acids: CASSLRQGGTQYF. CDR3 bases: TGTGCCAGCAGCCTCAGACAGGGAGGTACGCAGTATTTT. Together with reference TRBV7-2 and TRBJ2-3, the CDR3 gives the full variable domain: GAGVSQSPSNKVTEKGKDVELRCDPISGHTALYWYRQSLGQGLEFLIYFQGNSAPDKSGLPSDRFSAERTGGSVSTLTIQRTQQEDSAVYLCASSLRQGGTQYFGPGTRLTVL.

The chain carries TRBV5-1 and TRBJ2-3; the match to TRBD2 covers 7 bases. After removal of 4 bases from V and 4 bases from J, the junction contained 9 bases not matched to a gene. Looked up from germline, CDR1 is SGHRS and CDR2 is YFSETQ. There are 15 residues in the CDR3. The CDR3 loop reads CASSTKSGVADTQYF. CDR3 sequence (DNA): TGCGCCAGCAGCACAAAGAGCGGGGTGGCAGATACGCAGTATTTT.

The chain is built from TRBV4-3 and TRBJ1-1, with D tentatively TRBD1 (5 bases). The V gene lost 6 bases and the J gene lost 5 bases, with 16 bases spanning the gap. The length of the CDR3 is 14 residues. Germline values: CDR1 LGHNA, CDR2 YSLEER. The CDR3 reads CASSREAGRTEAFF. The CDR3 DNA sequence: TGCGCCAGCAGTCGGGAGGCAGGGAGGACTGAAGCTTTCTTT.